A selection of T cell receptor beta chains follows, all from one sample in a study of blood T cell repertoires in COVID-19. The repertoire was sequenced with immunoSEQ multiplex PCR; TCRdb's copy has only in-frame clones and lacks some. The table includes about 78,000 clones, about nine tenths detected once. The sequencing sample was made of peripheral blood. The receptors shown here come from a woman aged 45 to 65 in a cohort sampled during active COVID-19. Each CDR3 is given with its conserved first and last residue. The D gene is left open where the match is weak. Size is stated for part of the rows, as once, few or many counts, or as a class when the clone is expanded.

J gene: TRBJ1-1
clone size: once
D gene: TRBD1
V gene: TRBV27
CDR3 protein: CASSPEPGQGGHTEAFF
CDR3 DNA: TGTGCCAGCAGTCCGGAACCGGGACAGGGGGGACACACTGAAGCTTTCTTT

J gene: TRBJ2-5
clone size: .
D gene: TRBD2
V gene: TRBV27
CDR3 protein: CASSLRESWGAQYF
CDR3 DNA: TGTGCCAGCAGTTTGCGGGAGAGCTGGGGGGCCCAGTACTTC

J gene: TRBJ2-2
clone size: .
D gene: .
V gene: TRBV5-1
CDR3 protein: CASSLRAANTGELFF
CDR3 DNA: TGCGCCAGCAGCTTGCGCGCGGCGAACACCGGGGAGCTGTTTTTT

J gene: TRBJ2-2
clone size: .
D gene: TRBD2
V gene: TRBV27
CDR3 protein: CASSLWGGDTGELFF
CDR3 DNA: TGTGCCAGCAGTTTATGGGGGGGGGACACCGGGGAGCTGTTTTTT

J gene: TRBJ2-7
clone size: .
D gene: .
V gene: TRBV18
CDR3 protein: CASSVLESEQYF
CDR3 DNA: TGTGCCAGCTCAGTTCTAGAGAGCGAGCAGTACTTC

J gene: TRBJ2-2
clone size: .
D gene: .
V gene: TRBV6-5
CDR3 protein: CASTPGKNTGELFF
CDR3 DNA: TGTGCCAGCACCCCCGGGAAGAACACCGGGGAGCTGTTTTTT

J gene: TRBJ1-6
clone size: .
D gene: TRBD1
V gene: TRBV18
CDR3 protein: CASSQDRGVRSPLHF
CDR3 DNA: TGTGCCAGCTCACAGGACAGGGGGGTGAGATCACCCCTCCACTTT

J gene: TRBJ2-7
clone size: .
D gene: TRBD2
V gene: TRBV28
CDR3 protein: CASRSPSGRFYEQYF
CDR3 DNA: TGTGCCAGCAGGAGCCCTAGCGGGAGGTTCTACGAGCAGTACTTC

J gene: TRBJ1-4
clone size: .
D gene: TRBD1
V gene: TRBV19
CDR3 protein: CASSPGQARNEKLFF
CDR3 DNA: TGTGCCAGTAGTCCCGGACAGGCAAGGAATGAAAAACTGTTTTTT

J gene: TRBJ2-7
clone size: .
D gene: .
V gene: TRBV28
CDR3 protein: CASSPGRRVNEQYF
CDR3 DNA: TGTGCCAGCAGCCCAGGGAGGAGGGTCAACGAGCAGTACTTC

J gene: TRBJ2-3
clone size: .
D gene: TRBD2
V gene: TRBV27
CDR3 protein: CASGILAGYTDTQYF
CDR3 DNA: TGTGCCAGCGGAATCTTAGCGGGATACACAGATACGCAGTATTTT

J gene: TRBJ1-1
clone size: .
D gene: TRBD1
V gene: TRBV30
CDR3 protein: CAWIVGQGLPAFF
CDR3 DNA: TGTGCCTGGATCGTCGGACAGGGCCTTCCGGCTTTCTTT

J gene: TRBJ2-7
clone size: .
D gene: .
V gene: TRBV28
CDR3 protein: CASKRRSLRQYF
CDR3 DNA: TGTGCCAGCAAAAGAAGAAGTCTGAGGCAGTACTTC

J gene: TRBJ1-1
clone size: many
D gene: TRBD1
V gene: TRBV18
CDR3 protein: CASSPSPGTGNTEAFF
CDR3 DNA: TGTGCCAGCTCACCATCCCCCGGGACAGGGAACACTGAAGCTTTCTTT

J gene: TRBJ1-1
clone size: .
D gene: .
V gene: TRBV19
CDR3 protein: CASSIGGGTEAFF
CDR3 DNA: TGTGCCAGTAGTATAGGAGGGGGCACTGAAGCTTTCTTT

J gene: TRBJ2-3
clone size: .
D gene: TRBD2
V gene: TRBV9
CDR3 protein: CASSVGTSGQYF
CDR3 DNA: TGTGCCAGCAGCGTCGGGACTAGCGGACAGTATTTT

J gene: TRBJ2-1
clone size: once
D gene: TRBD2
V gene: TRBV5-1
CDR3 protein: CASGGTSGSSYNEQFF
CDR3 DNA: TGCGCCAGCGGAGGGACTAGCGGGAGCTCCTACAATGAGCAGTTCTTC

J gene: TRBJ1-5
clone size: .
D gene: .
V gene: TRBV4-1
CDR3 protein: CASSQDLVAGGFNQPQHF
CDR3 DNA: TGCGCCAGCAGCCAAGATCTGGTAGCCGGCGGGTTCAATCAGCCCCAGCATTTT

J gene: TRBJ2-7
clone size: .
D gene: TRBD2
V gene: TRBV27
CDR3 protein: CASRPRLAESYEQYF
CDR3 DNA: TGTGCCAGCAGGCCTAGACTAGCGGAGTCCTACGAGCAGTACTTC

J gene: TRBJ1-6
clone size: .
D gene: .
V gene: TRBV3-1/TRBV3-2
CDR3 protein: CASSQDQSPLHF
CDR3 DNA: TGTGCCAGCAGCCAAGATCAATCACCCCTCCACTTT

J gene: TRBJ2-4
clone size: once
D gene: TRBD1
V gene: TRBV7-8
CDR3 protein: CASSGGQGDIQYF
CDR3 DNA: TGTGCCAGCAGCGGGGGACAGGGGGACATTCAGTACTTC

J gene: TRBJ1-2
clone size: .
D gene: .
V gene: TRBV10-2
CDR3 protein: CASSESVGERGYTF
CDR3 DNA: TGCGCCAGCAGTGAGTCGGTCGGAGAGAGGGGCTACACCTTC

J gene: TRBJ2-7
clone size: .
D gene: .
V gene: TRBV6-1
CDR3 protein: CASSVRTGTSRDEQYF
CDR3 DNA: TGTGCCAGCAGTGTTAGAACAGGGACGTCGCGCGACGAGCAGTACTTC

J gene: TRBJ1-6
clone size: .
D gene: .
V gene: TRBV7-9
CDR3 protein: CASSSYRDNSPLHF
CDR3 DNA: TGTGCCAGCAGCTCCTACAGGGATAATTCACCCCTCCACTTT

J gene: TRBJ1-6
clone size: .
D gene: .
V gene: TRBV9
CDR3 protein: CASSVEHSPLHF
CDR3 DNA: TGTGCCAGCAGCGTAGAGCATTCACCCCTCCACTTT

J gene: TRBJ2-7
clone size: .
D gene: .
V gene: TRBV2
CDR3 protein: CASKRGGPLYEQYF
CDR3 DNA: TGTGCCAGCAAAAGAGGCGGCCCCCTCTACGAGCAGTACTTC

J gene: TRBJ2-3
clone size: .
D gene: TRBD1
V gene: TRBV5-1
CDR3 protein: CASSSGTGDTDTQYF
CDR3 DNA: TGCGCCAGCAGCTCCGGGACAGGGGACACAGATACGCAGTATTTT

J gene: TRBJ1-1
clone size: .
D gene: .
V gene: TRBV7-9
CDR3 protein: CASSLEQGGTEAFF
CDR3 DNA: TGTGCCAGCAGCTTAGAGCAGGGAGGTACTGAAGCTTTCTTT

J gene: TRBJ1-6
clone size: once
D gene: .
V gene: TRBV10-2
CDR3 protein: CASSETRSSYNSPLHF
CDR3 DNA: TGCGCCAGCAGTGAAACTAGGAGCTCCTATAATTCACCCCTCCACTTT

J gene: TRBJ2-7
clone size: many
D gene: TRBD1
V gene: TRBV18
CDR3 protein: CASSTGTGSNEQYF
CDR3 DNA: TGTGCCAGCTCAACCGGGACAGGATCTAACGAGCAGTACTTC

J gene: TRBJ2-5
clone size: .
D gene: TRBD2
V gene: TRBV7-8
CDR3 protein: CASSLGGRVTSEQETQYF
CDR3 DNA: TGTGCCAGCAGCTTAGGGGGCCGGGTAACTAGCGAACAAGAGACCCAGTACTTC

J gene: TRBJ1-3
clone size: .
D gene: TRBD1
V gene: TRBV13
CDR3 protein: CASSTGGWGYSGNTIYF
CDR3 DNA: TGTGCCAGCAGCACAGGGGGTTGGGGGTACTCTGGAAACACCATATATTTT

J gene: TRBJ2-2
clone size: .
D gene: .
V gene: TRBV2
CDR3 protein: CASSLFGGELFF
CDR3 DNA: TGTGCCAGCAGTTTATTCGGTGGGGAGCTGTTTTTT

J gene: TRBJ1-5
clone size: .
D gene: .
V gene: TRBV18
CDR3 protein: CASSGGGRNQPQHF
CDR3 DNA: TGTGCCAGCTCAGGGGGGGGGCGCAATCAGCCCCAGCATTTT

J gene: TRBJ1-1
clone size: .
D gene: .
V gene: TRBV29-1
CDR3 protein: CSVGQGWNTEAFF
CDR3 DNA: TGCAGCGTTGGGCAGGGGTGGAACACTGAAGCTTTCTTT

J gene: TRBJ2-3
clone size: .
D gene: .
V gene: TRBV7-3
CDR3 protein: CASSTRGGAQYF
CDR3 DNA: TGTGCCAGCAGCACACGCGGCGGGGCGCAGTATTTT

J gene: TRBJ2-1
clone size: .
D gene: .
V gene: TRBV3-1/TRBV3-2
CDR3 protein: CASSQEVLQGIGYNEQFF
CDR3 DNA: TGTGCCAGCAGCCAAGAGGTTCTTCAGGGGATAGGGTACAATGAGCAGTTCTTC

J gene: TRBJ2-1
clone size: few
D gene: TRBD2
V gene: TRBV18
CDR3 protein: CASSGLAGTYNEQFF
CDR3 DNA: TGTGCCAGCTCAGGGCTAGCGGGGACCTACAATGAGCAGTTCTTC

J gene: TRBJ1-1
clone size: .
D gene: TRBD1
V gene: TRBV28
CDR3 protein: CASSWGDRGFTEAFF
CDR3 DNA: TGTGCCAGCAGTTGGGGGGACAGGGGATTCACTGAAGCTTTCTTT

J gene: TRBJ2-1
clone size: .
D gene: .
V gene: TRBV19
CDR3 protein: CASSIGSGYNEQFF
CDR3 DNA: TGTGCCAGTAGTATAGGGAGCGGCTACAATGAGCAGTTCTTC

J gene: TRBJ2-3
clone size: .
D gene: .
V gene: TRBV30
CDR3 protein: CAWIHSGSYTDTQYF
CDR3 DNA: TGTGCCTGGATCCATAGCGGTTCCTACACAGATACGCAGTATTTT

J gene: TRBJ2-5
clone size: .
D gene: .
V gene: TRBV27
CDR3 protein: CASSFRGRETQYF
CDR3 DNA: TGTGCCAGCAGTTTCCGGGGGAGAGAGACCCAGTACTTC

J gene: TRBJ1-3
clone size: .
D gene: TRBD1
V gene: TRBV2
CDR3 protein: CASSETRTGTRNTIYF
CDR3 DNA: TGTGCCAGCAGTGAAACTCGGACAGGGACTAGAAACACCATATATTTT

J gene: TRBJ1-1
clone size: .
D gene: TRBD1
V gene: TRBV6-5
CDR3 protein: CASRPGTGVDEAFF
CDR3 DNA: TGTGCCAGCAGGCCCGGGACAGGGGTTGATGAAGCTTTCTTT

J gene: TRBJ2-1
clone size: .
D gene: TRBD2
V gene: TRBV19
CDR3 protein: CASSGREASGAYNEQFF
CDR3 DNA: TGTGCCAGCTCGGGACGGGAGGCTAGCGGGGCTTACAATGAGCAGTTCTTC

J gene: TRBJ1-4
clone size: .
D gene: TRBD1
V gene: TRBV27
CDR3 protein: CASSALDRLSEKLFF
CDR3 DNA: TGTGCCAGCAGTGCCTTGGACAGGTTGAGTGAAAAACTGTTTTTT

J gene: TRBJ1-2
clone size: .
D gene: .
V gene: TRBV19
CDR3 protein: CASSLTEGSSRYGYTF
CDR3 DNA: TGTGCCAGTAGTTTGACGGAGGGCAGTAGCCGCTATGGCTACACCTTC

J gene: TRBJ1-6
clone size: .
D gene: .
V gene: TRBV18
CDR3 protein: CASSPEGGNSPLHF
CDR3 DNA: TGTGCCAGCTCACCAGAGGGGGGGAATTCACCCCTCCACTTT

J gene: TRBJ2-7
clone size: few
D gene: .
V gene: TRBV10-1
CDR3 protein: CASSGPGSGEQYF
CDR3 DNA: TGCGCCAGCAGTGGGCCGGGATCGGGCGAGCAGTACTTC

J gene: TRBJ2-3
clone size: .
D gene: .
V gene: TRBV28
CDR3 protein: CASSLGGSRTDTQYF
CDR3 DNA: TGTGCCAGCAGTTTAGGGGGGTCCCGCACAGATACGCAGTATTTT

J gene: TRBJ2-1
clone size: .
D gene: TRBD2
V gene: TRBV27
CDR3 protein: CASSPERGSYNEQFF
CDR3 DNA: TGTGCCAGCAGTCCTGAGCGGGGGTCCTACAATGAGCAGTTCTTC

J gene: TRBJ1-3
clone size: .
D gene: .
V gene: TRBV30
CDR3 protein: CAWSPGGSSYF
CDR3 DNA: TGTGCCTGGAGTCCGGGAGGGAGTAGTTATTTT

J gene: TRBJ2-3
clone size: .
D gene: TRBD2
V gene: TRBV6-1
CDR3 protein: CASSEPGLAGEVDTQYF
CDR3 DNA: TGTGCCAGCAGTGAACCGGGACTAGCGGGAGAGGTAGATACGCAGTATTTT

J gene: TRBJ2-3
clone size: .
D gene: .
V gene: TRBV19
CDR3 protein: CASSTPGLADTQYF
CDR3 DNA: TGTGCCAGTAGTACACCGGGGTTAGCAGATACGCAGTATTTT